This record concerns one T cell receptor beta chain sequence. This clone was found once. The clone's antigen remains unknown. No per-base quality is available; no much larger clone lies one base away. CDR3 length: 13 amino acids, cysteine to phenylalanine. The only DNA kept is the CDR3, 39 bases in frame from the first base. The germline V gene (reference sequence) yields LNHDA for CDR1 and SQIVND for CDR2. V and J are truncated by 6 bases and 7 bases respectively, leaving an intervening sequence of 15 bases. The data stem from a study of blood T cell repertoires in COVID-19 (dated by TCRdb to about 2020). Background for the entire study: Samples covering the acute and convalescent phases of COVID-19 were provided by collaborators in the United States, Italy and Spain. The prospective study material was composed of cDNA or gDNA derived from T cells, B-cell-depleted T cells, or PBMCs. The samples were drawn from two sources: the first 160 participants of the ongoing ImmuneRACE study, and 1,254 subjects contributed by 6 global collaborators. Subjects who had been exposed to COVID-19, were actively infected with it, or had recovered from it provided the deeply sampled blood TCRbeta repertoires that made up the dataset. Where available, HLA class I and class II types were obtained from metadata supplied by the sample provider rather than from assay-based typing. The repertoires were released in a freely available public database meant as a resource for research on the immune response to SARS-CoV-2. A de-identified subject ID, COVID-19 status, age in years and sex were almost always included in the sample metadata.

Here is what the overall study found, with its caveats: The amount of clinical and demographic metadata varied by source and participant and was provided uncurated.

The immunoSEQ Assay, a bias-controlled multiplex PCR, was used to amplify TCRbeta CDR3 regions from genomic DNA. From the authors' description of their analysis: The number of nucleated cells in each sample was estimated from the amplification of reference gene primers within the assay. Sequence reads were collapsed and filtered to measure the absolute abundance of every unique TCRbeta CDR3 rearrangement. For each sample, productive Simpson clonality was calculated as the square root of Simpson's diversity index across productive rearrangements. This immuneACCESS table, as held by TCRdb, lists in-frame sequences with V and J called but not all clones. Of the missing ones, under half trace to an unresolved V gene in checked studies; the others have no known cause. The DNA was the basis for D and trimming; V, J and clone size are from that table. This sample is represented by tens of thousands of clones; over 75% of them were singletons. The top ten clones comprise over 2.5% of the sample.

Collaborating institutions collected whole blood in K2EDTA tubes following their own protocols. For TCRbeta analysis, collaborator samples were shipped as frozen whole blood, as isolated PBMCs, or as DNA extracted from either sample type. The sequence is built from TRBV19 and TRBJ1-2; the D gene cannot be resolved reliably. This receptor was identified in an elderly man with acute or convalescent COVID-19. The source material was peripheral blood. The DNA reads TGTGCCAGTAGGTCGAGGGTGCGAGGTGGCTACACCTTC. Its protein is CASRSRVRGGYTF.